This passage covers 5 T cell receptor beta chains from one sample sequenced in a study of blood T cell repertoires in COVID-19. Libraries were prepared by immunoSEQ multiplex PCR; TCRdb keeps only in-frame clonotypes and omits some of them. The sample includes 100,000 to 150,000 clones, more than 65% seen only once; the top ten take 2% to 2.5%. Sequenced material: peripheral blood. These receptors were collected from a woman between 70 and 85 years old with acute or convalescent COVID-19.

The rearrangement uses TRBV13 and TRBJ2-5; 7 nucleotides align to TRBD1. The germline V gene encodes CDR1 PRHDT and CDR2 FYEKMQ (reference sequence). V lost 1 base to trimming and J lost 2 bases; unmatched junction nucleotides: 4. The CDR3 consists of 15 residues. CDR3 bases: TGTGCCAGCAGCTTAGACGGGACAGTACAAGAGACCCAGTACTTC. Its protein product is CASSLDGTVQETQYF.

This clone was seen a handful of times. The chain employs TRBV12-3 or TRBV12-4 and TRBJ2-2, with TRBD2 matching 9 bases. CDR3 length: 13 amino acids. V trimming: 8 bases; J trimming: 5 bases; junction bases outside the gene matches: 3. For the CDR3, the DNA is TGTGCCAGCGAGCGGGAGGAGACCGGGGAGCTGTTTTTT. This sequence encodes CASEREETGELFF.

This clone appeared a few times. The genes are TRBV28 and TRBJ2-3; D gene ambiguous. V lost 7 bases, J lost 2 bases, and 10 bases lay in between. The CDR3 totals 13 residues. Germline CDR1 reads MDHEN; CDR2 reads SYDVKM. Here the CDR3 reads CASKEFSTDTQYF. For the CDR3, the DNA is TGTGCCAGCAAGGAGTTCTCCACAGATACGCAGTATTTT.

The gene calls are TRBV6-5 and TRBJ1-1; TRBD1 matches at 9 bases. Germline CDR1 and CDR2: MNHEY and SVGAGI. CDR3 size: 15 residues. V was clipped by 8 bases and J by 0 bases; unmatched bases: 7. The CDR3: CASRGGQGMNTEAFF. The CDR3 nucleotides read TGTGCCAGCCGCGGGGGACAGGGCATGAACACTGAAGCTTTCTTT.

This chain links TRBV19 with TRBJ2-5; D may be TRBD1 (5 bases). CDR3 length: 15 residues. V was cut by 6 bases and J by 5 bases, with 19 bases left in between. Germline CDR1 and CDR2: LNHDA and SQIVND (reference sequence). DNA for the CDR3: TGTGCCAGTAGCCCCCGCCCGCAGGGTACGGAGACCCAGTACTTC. This codes for CASSPRPQGTETQYF. Full variable domain (remainder filled in from reference TRBV19 and TRBJ2-5): DGGITQSPKYLFRKEGQNVTLSCEQNLNHDAMYWYRQDPGQGLRLIYYSQIVNDFQKGDIAEGYSVSREKKESFPLTVTSAQKNPTAFYLCASSPRPQGTETQYFGPGTRLLVL.